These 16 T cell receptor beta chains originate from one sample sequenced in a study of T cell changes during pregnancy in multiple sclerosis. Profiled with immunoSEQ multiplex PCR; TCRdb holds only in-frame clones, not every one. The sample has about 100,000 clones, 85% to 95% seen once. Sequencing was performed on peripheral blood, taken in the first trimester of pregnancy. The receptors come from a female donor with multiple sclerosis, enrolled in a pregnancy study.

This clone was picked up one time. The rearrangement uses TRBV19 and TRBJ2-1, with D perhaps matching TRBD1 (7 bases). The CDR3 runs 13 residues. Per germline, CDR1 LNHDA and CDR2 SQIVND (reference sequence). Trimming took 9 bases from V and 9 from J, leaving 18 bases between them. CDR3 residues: CASPTRGEGEQFF. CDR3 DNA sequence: TGTGCCAGCCCGACCAGGGGGGAAGGTGAGCAGTTCTTC.

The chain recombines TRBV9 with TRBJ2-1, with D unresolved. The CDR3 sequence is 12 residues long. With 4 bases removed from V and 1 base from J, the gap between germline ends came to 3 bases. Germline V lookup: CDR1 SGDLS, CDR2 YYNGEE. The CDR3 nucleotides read TGTGCCAGCAGCCTATCCTACAATGAGCAGTTCTTC. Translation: CASSLSYNEQFF.

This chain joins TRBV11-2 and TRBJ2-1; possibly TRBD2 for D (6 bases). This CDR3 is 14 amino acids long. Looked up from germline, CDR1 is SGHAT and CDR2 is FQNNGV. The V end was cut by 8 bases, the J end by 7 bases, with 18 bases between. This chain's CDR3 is CASWGSGVGNEQFF. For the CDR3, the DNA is TGTGCCAGCTGGGGCTCGGGAGTGGGAAATGAGCAGTTCTTC.

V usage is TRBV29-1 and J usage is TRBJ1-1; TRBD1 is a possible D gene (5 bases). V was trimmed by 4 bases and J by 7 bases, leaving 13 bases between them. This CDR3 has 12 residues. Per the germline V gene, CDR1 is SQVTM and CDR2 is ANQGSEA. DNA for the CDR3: TGCAGCGTTGCCCGGGGGGTTGGTGAAGCTTTCTTT. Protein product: CSVARGVGEAFF.

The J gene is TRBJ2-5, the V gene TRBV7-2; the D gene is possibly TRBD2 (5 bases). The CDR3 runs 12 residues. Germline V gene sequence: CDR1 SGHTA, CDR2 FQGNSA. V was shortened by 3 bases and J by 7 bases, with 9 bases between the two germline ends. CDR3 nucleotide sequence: TGTGCCAGCAGCTTCGCGGACTTGACCCAGTACTTC. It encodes CASSFADLTQYF.

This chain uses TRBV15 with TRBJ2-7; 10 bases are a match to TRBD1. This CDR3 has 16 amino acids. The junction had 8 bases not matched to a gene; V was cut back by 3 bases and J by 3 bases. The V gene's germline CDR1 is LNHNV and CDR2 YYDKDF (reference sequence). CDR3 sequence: CATSRGGGTGDYEQYF. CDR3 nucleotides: TGTGCCACCAGCAGGGGTGGCGGGACAGGGGACTACGAGCAGTACTTC.

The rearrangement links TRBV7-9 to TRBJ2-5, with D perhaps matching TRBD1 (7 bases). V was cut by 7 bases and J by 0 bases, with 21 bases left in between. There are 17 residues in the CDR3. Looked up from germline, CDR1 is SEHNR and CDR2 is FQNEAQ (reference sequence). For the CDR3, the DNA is TGTGCCAGCAAGGGTGGTTGGACAGGCGGGAACCAAGAGACCCAGTACTTC. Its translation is CASKGGWTGGNQETQYF.

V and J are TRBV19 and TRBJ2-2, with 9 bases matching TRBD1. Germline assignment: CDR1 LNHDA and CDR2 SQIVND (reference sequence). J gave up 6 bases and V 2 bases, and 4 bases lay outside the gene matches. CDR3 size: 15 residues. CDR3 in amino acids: CASSILQGAAGELFF. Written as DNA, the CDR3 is TGTGCCAGTAGTATACTACAGGGGGCTGCCGGGGAGCTGTTTTTT. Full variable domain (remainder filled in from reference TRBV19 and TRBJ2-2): DGGITQSPKYLFRKEGQNVTLSCEQNLNHDAMYWYRQDPGQGLRLIYYSQIVNDFQKGDIAEGYSVSREKKESFPLTVTSAQKNPTAFYLCASSILQGAAGELFFGEGSRLTVL.

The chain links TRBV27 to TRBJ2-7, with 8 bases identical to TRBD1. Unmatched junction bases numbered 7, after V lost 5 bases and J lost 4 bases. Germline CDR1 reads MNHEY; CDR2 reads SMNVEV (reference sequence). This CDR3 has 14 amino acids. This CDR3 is CASSRATGVYEQYF. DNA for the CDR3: TGTGCCAGCAGTAGAGCGACAGGGGTGTACGAGCAGTACTTC.

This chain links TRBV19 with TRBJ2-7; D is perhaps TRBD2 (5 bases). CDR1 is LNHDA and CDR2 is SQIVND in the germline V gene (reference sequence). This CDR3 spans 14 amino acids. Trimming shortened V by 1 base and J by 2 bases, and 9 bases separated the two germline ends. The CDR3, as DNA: TGTGCCAGTAGTATAGCCGGGGTGACCTACGAGCAGTACTTC. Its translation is CASSIAGVTYEQYF.

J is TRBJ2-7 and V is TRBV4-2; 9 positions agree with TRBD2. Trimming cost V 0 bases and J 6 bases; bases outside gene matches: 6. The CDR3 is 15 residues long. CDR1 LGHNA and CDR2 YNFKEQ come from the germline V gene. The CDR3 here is CASSQDLAGASEQYF. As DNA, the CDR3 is TGTGCCAGCAGCCAAGACTTAGCGGGAGCGAGCGAGCAGTACTTC.

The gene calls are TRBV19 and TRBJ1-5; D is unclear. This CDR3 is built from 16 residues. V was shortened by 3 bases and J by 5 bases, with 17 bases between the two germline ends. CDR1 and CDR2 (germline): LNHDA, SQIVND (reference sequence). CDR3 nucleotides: TGTGCCAGTAGTATCTATCTGGCAGACTCGGATCAGCCCCAGCATTTT. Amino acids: CASSIYLADSDQPQHF.

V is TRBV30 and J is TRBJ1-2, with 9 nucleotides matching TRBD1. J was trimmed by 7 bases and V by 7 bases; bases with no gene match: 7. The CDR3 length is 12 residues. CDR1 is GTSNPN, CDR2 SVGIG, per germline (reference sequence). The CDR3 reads CAFTGGQVGYTF. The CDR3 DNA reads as TGTGCCTTCACAGGGGGCCAAGTTGGCTACACCTTC.

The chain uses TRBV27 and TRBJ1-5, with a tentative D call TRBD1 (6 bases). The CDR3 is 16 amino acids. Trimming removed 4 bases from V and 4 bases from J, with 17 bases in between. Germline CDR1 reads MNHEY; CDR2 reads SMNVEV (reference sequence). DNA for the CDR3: TGTGCCAGCAGTTCAACAGGGCCTTCAGGTAATCAGCCCCAGCATTTT. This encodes CASSSTGPSGNQPQHF.

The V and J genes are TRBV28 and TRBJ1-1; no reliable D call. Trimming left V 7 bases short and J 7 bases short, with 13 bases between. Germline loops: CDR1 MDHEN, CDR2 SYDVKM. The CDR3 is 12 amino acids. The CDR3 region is CASIQPGGEAFF. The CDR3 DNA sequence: TGTGCCAGCATCCAACCCGGCGGTGAAGCTTTCTTT.

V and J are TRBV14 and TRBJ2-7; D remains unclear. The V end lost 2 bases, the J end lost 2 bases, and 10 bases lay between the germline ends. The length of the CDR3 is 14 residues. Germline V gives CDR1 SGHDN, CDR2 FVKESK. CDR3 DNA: TGTGCCAGCAGCCAACAGTTTCAACCCTACGAGCAGTACTTC. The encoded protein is CASSQQFQPYEQYF.